This T cell receptor beta chain was documented in a study of beta chain features in type 1 diabetes. General observations from the study: Small HLA sub-analyses could not settle whether HLA shapes TCRB rearrangement. Patients and controls would be equally affected if PCR favored shorter templates. Type 1 diabetes patients showed fewer insertions and more deletions at VDJ junctions. Researchers report that Type 1 diabetes patients had moderately but significantly shorter TCRB CDR3s across all four CD4+ subsets.

There are many counts of this clone. Its antigen is unknown. Expressed TCRB transcripts got sequenced, as all isolated RNA was reverse transcribed. Naive, central memory and regulatory T cell samples produced a mean of about 3.5 million reads. This table comes from immunoSEQ multiplex PCR, and its TCRdb copy is limited to in-frame clones, with some not included. The sample has about 160,000 clones, 7.8% seen once. The TCR sequence derives from a woman aged 40 to 50 with type 1 diabetes. The sample was central memory CD4+ T cells from blood.

The CDR3 DNA follows: TGTGCCAGCAGGCAGACAGGGGTTGGGGGGGGCTACACCTTC. It specifies CASRQTGVGGGYTF. This rearrangement joins TRBV27 to TRBJ1-2, with 8 bases aligning to TRBD1. Germline CDR1 is MNHEY and CDR2 is SMNVEV (reference sequence). This CDR3 is 14 amino acids long. Trimming removed 6 bases from V and 8 bases from J; junction bases left unmatched: 11.